The clone carrying this T cell receptor (beta chain) was detected many times. Its antigen remains unidentified. The junction and the germline gene differ at one end; a read error may be behind it. The time point: newly diagnosed GD, antithyroid drugs for less than 3 months. The TCR library was made from RNA extracted from PBMCs. The data belong to a study of regulatory T cells in long-lasting Graves disease. Study context: Graves' patients, newly diagnosed, had taken antithyroid drugs under 3 months.

Investigators prepared the TCR beta libraries by applying iRepertoire HTBI primers and Arm-PCR of CDR3 regions. TCRdb reprocessed the multiplex PCR reads with MiXCR, giving one entry per CDR3 protein. The sample carries roughly 380,000 distinct CDR3 sequences, approximately 15% recorded once. The CDR3 contains 17 residues. Study-wide results and limits: Persistent Graves' patients showed less TCR diversity than newly diagnosed ones.

A further study also used this sample, focusing on T cells in Graves' hyperthyroidism and ophthalmopathy. That work contributes: TCR CDR3 regions were first amplified by RT-PCR with HTBI primers. The model predicted ophthalmopathy a median approximately seven months before onset.

The TCR was taken from a man aged 35-49 years with Graves disease. The chain has TRBV12-3 or TRBV12-4 and TRBJ2-5; 9 nucleotides agree with TRBD1. Sequenced material: peripheral blood mononuclear cells (PBMCs), taken at new diagnosis, from a patient treated with antithyroid drugs. CDR3 sequence reads: CASSRPRGTGFQGTQYF. The CDR3 DNA reads as TGTGCCAGCAGTCGCCCCAGGGGGACAGGGTTCCAAGGGACCCAGTACTTC.